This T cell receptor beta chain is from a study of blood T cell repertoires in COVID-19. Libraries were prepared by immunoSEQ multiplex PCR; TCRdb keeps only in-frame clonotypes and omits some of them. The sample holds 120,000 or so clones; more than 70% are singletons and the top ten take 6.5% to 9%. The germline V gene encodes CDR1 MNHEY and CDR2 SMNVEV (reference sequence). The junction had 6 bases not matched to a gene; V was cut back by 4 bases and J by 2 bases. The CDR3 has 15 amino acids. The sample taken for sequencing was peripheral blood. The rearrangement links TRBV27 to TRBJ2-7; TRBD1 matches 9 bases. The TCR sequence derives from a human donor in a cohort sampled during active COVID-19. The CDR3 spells CASSSAGTGPYEQYF. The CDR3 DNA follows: TGTGCCAGCAGTTCAGCCGGGACAGGGCCCTACGAGCAGTACTTC.